Listed below are T cell receptor beta chains from one sample, sequenced in a study of tumor-infiltrating lymphocytes in primary liver carcinoma. TCRdb processed the multiplex PCR reads anew with MiXCR; each CDR3 protein has one entry. The sample consists of about 21,000 distinct CDR3 sequences, over 75% of them appearing once. Sequenced: liver tumor tissue from sampling region 1. These receptors all stem from a woman aged 30 to 39 with primary liver carcinoma and hepatitis B virus infection. The CDR3 runs from the conserved cysteine through the conserved F or W. The order of the fields is V gene, J gene, D gene, clone size, CDR3 protein, CDR3 DNA. D genes are given only for firm matches. Expanded clones are given a class, and other clones once, few, many or no size at all.

TRBV4-1,TRBJ2-4,TRBD1,.,CASTQRQGQGAIQYF,TGCGCCAGCACCCAACGCCAGGGACAGGGCGCCATTCAGTACTTC
TRBV25-1,TRBJ2-2,.,.,CALHGASSSYAGELFF,TGTGCCCTTCATGGCGCCTCGTCGTCTTACGCCGGGGAGCTGTTTTTT
TRBV2,TRBJ2-6,.,.,CANSKARGGANVLTF,TGTGCCAACAGTAAAGCACGGGGTGGGGCCAACGTCCTGACTTTC
TRBV11-1,TRBJ2-7,.,.,CASSLYLREQYF,TGTGCCAGCAGCTTATACCTCCGCGAGCAGTACTTC
TRBV11-3,TRBJ2-1,.,.,CASSLTRHGFLDEQFF,TGTGCCAGTAGTTTAACGAGACACGGCTTCTTGGATGAGCAGTTCTTC
TRBV12-3/TRBV12-4,TRBJ2-5,.,.,CASSSYPGSEGTKYF,TGTGCCAGCAGCAGCTACCCCGGGAGCGAAGGGACCAAGTATTTC
TRBV11-1,TRBJ2-1,.,.,CANSRTGRRRFF,TGTGCCAACAGCCGGACGGGACGGAGGCGGTTCTTC
TRBV5-4,TRBJ2-3,TRBD2,.,CASNNAAASGSRTDTQYF,TGTGCCAGCAATAACGCGGCGGCTAGCGGGAGTCGGACGGATACGCAGTATTTT
TRBV5-1,TRBJ1-1,.,.,CASSPKRNGSIRGTEAFF,TGCGCCAGCAGCCCGAAACGAAACGGTAGTATCAGAGGCACTGAAGCTTTCTTT
TRBV12-3/TRBV12-4,TRBJ2-5,.,.,CASNTYPGSKGTQYF,TGTGCGAGCAACACCTACCCCGGGAGCAAAGGGACCCAGTACTTC
TRBV6-6,TRBJ2-3,.,.,CASTSTLDRGGQVGRYF,TGTGCCAGCACTTCCACCTTAGACCGGGGAGGCCAGGTAGGGCGGTATTTT
TRBV12-3/TRBV12-4,TRBJ2-3,TRBD2,.,CASSNVGPGRAYTQYF,TGTGCCAGCAGTAACGTAGGGCCAGGGAGGGCCTATACGCAGTATTTT
TRBV4-3,TRBJ2-1,.,.,CTSSHTELVNEQFF,TGCACCAGCAGCCACACTGAGTTGGTCAATGAGCAATTCTTC
TRBV11-2,TRBJ2-1,.,.,CASSLSLDGNYNEQFF,TGTGCCAGCAGCTTAAGCCTGGACGGGAACTATAATGAGCAGTTCTTC
TRBV14,TRBJ2-2,.,.,CVSSAGRNTGELFF,TGTGTCAGCAGCGCGGGACGGAACACCGGGGAGCTGTTTTTT
TRBV4-1,TRBJ2-3,.,once,CARSPRQGGSILAGTDTQYF,TGCGCCAGGAGCCCGCGACAAGGGGGCTCTATACTAGCGGGCACAGATACGCAGTATTTT
TRBV4-1,TRBJ2-5,.,once,CAGSPEERAVTQYF,TGCGCCGGCAGCCCAGAAGAAAGGGCCGTGACCCAGTACTTC
TRBV11-3,TRBJ2-1,TRBD2,large,CAGASGSGNEQFF,TGTGCCGGCGCTAGCGGGAGTGGGAATGAGCAGTTCTTC
TRBV5-4,TRBJ2-3,.,.,CASSNPAVSWSRTDTQCF,TGTGCCAGCAGTAACCCGGCGGTTAGCTGGAGTCGGACAGATACGCAGTGTTTT
TRBV25-1,TRBJ1-1,.,.,CARSEGGRTEAFF,TGTGCCAGGAGCGAAGGGGGTAGGACTGAAGCTTTCTTT
TRBV10-3,TRBJ1-3,.,.,CGISESVSGNTIYF,TGTGGTATCAGTGAGTCAGTTTCTGGAAACACCATTTATTTT
TRBV5-6,TRBJ1-1,.,.,CARSFRGRRGAFF,.
TRBV29-1,TRBJ2-7,.,.,CSVGTVYGQYF,TGCAGCGTCGGTACAGTGTATGGGCAGTACTTC
TRBV11-2,TRBJ2-3,TRBD2,.,CASSAGLAGFVDTQYF,TGTGCCAGCAGCGCTGGACTAGCGGGTTTTGTTGATACGCAGTACTTT
TRBV6-5,TRBJ1-6,.,.,CASNKQFAIYNSPLHF,TGTGCCAGCAATAAACAGTTCGCCATATATAATTCACCCCTCCACTTT
TRBV11-2,TRBJ2-3,TRBD2,.,CASRLETSGTDTLYF,TGTGCCAGCAGGTTAGAGACTAGCGGGACGGATACGCTCTATTTT
TRBV28,TRBJ2-7,.,.,CASREIGISYEQYF,TGTGCCAGCCGGGAGATAGGGATTTCCTACGAGCAGTACTTC
TRBV7-9,TRBJ1-1,.,.,CASSLGIPNSGAFF,TGTGCCAGCAGCTTAGGGATTCCGAACAGCGGAGCTTTCTTT
TRBV6-6,TRBJ2-3,.,.,CNSSSTLDRGGQIGQYF,TGTAACAGCAGTTCCACCTTAGACCGGGGAGGCCAGATAGGGCAATATTTT
TRBV5-8,TRBJ2-1,TRBD2,once,CARSSGLAGLYNEQFF,TGTGCCCGCAGTTCGGGACTAGCGGGATTGTACAATGAGCAGTTCTTC
TRBV29-1,TRBJ2-2,TRBD1,.,CSVRGGPNTGELFF,TGCAGCGTCAGAGGGGGCCCTAACACCGGGGAGCTGTTTTTT
TRBV4-3,TRBJ2-1,.,.,CTSSHTELVNERFF,TGCACTAGCAGCCACACAGAGTTGGTCAATGAGCGGTTCTTC
TRBV28,TRBJ2-5,.,.,CASSPLVVEEAQYF,TGTGCCAGCAGCCCCCTAGTGGTAGAAGAGGCCCAGTACTTC